Below are 21 T cell receptor beta chains sequenced from a single sample in a study of T cells after posttransplantation cyclophosphamide. Assay: immunoSEQ multiplex PCR; the TCRdb copy retains only in-frame clones and omits some. This sample has tens of thousands of clones, with more than 80% found just once. The sample was PBMCs. These receptors all stem from a man aged 50-60 years.

In this sample, this clone turned up once. The chain uses TRBV5-4 and TRBJ1-1; 8 bases match TRBD1. Per the germline V gene, CDR1 is SGHNT and CDR2 is YYREEE (reference sequence). The CDR3 runs to 16 residues. With 0 bases clipped from V and 7 bases from J, the junction kept 11 bases outside the gene matches. The CDR3, as DNA: TGTGCCAGCAGCTTGGATCCAGGGGGCGCCCCCGGTGAAGCTTTCTTT. It codes for CASSLDPGGAPGEAFF.

This chain links TRBV5-6 with TRBJ1-2; possibly TRBD1 for D (5 bases). V shed 1 base and J shed 6 bases, with 13 bases lying between them. Germline V gene lookup returns CDR1 SGHDT and CDR2 YYEEEE. The CDR3 has 14 residues. CDR3 residues: CASSLLAGNHGYTF. CDR3 in DNA: TGTGCCAGCAGCTTGTTAGCAGGGAACCATGGCTACACCTTC.

This clone came up once. The chain has TRBV7-6 and TRBJ2-2; 10 bases fit TRBD1. This CDR3 comprises 16 residues. Trimming cost V 5 bases and J 6 bases; bases outside gene matches: 9. Looked up from germline, CDR1 is SGHVS and CDR2 is FNYEAQ. CDR3 sequence reads: CASSQPTGGWAGELFF. CDR3 DNA sequence: TGTGCCAGCAGCCAGCCGACAGGGGGCTGGGCCGGGGAGCTGTTTTTT.

This clone has a single count. This chain connects TRBV19 to TRBJ1-2; D is undetermined. The V end was cut by 9 bases, the J end by 1 base, with 6 bases between. Germline CDR1 is LNHDA and CDR2 is SQIVND (reference sequence). CDR3 length: 11 residues. The CDR3 DNA follows: TGTGCCAGCGGGGTTAACTATGGCTACACCTTC. Translating it yields CASGVNYGYTF.

This sequence joins TRBV6-5 and TRBJ1-2, with D possibly matching TRBD1 (6 bases). The CDR3 extends over 13 amino acids. Trimming took off 7 bases at V and 8 bases at J, with 17 bases between the two ends. From germline, CDR1 is MNHEY and CDR2 SVGAGI. The CDR3 sequence is CASTRGGGSGYTF. The CDR3 nucleotides read TGTGCCAGCACCAGGGGCGGGGGGTCGGGCTACACCTTC.

The chain has TRBV5-4 and TRBJ2-3, with D possibly being TRBD2 (5 bases). The germline V gene has CDR1 SGHNT and CDR2 YYREEE (reference sequence). V was shortened by 7 bases and J by 2 bases, with 14 bases between the two germline ends. CDR3 length: 14 residues. The DNA for the CDR3 is TGTGCCAGCTCTTATTCGGGATCCACAGATACGCAGTATTTT. Residues: CASSYSGSTDTQYF.

This clone appeared a single time. V and J are TRBV10-3 and TRBJ2-7, with TRBD2 matching 13 bases. The CDR3 consists of 19 residues. Unmatched junction bases numbered 12, after V lost 0 bases and J lost 4 bases. The germline V gene has CDR1 ENHRY and CDR2 SYGVKD. The CDR3 coding sequence is TGTGCCATCAGTGAGTCCCCTATGATACTAGCGGGAGGGTCATACGAGCAGTACTTC. Amino acid sequence: CAISESPMILAGGSYEQYF.

The chain is built from TRBV7-8 and TRBJ2-2; D may be TRBD2 (6 bases). Looked up from germline, CDR1 is SGHVS and CDR2 is FQNEAQ. The CDR3 totals 19 residues. Trimming cost V 8 bases and J 0 bases, with 25 bases left between them. For the CDR3, the DNA is TGTGCCAGCCAGCGGAGTCGGTGGGATAGCGGAACGAACACCGGGGAGCTGTTTTTT. The encoded protein is CASQRSRWDSGTNTGELFF.

The chain joins TRBV2 to TRBJ2-1; 13 positions match TRBD2. This CDR3 contains 18 residues. Germline V gene sequence: CDR1 SNHLY, CDR2 FYNNEI. Trimming at V came to 7 bases and at J to 2 bases, leaving 11 bases not matched to a gene. Here the CDR3 reads CASINTGLAGSPYNEQFF. DNA of the CDR3: TGTGCCAGCATTAATACGGGACTAGCGGGATCCCCCTACAATGAGCAGTTCTTC.

This clone appeared a single time. This rearrangement joins TRBV2 to TRBJ1-2; D is unresolved. V gave up 7 bases and J gave up 8 bases, with 23 bases separating them. Per germline, CDR1 SNHLY and CDR2 FYNNEI. The CDR3 sequence is 15 residues long. The CDR3: CASIREEKVGQGYTF. The CDR3 DNA is TGTGCCAGCATAAGGGAGGAGAAGGTCGGGCAGGGCTACACCTTC.

This sequence joins TRBV27 and TRBJ2-7, with 10 bases that match TRBD1. The CDR3 is 14 amino acids. J was trimmed by 5 bases and V by 3 bases; bases with no gene match: 4. Per germline, CDR1 MNHEY and CDR2 SMNVEV (reference sequence). CDR3 region: CASSFGTGVNEQYF. DNA of the CDR3: TGTGCCAGCAGTTTCGGGACAGGGGTAAACGAGCAGTACTTC.

V gene TRBV5-1 combines with J gene TRBJ2-1; possibly TRBD2 for D (6 bases). CDR1 is SGHRS and CDR2 is YFSETQ in the germline V gene. The CDR3 is made up of 15 amino acids. V dropped 2 bases and J dropped 1 base, with 10 bases sitting between them. CDR3 protein: CASSFFSGSYNEQFF. DNA for the CDR3: TGCGCCAGCAGCTTTTTTAGCGGTTCCTACAATGAGCAGTTCTTC.

This rearrangement joins TRBV28 to TRBJ1-2, with D possibly matching TRBD1 (5 bases). CDR3 length: 15 residues. Germline CDR1 MDHEN, CDR2 SYDVKM. Trimming pared 3 bases from V and 0 bases from J, leaving 11 bases between. The CDR3 is CASSFPNRPNYGYTF. In DNA form, the CDR3 reads TGTGCCAGCAGTTTTCCAAACAGGCCTAACTATGGCTACACCTTC.

The genes are TRBV18 and TRBJ2-6; possible D gene TRBD2, 7 bases. V lost 3 bases and J 2 bases, leaving 11 bases between the germline ends. Germline assignment: CDR1 KGHSH and CDR2 LQKENI. There are 16 residues in the CDR3. In DNA, the CDR3 is TGTGCCAGCTCACCCCGGGGGGCGGCTGGGGCCAACGTCCTGACTTTC. Protein sequence: CASSPRGAAGANVLTF.

J is TRBJ1-5 and V is TRBV5-4; the D gene is possibly TRBD1 (6 bases). The CDR3 is made up of 15 amino acids. The germline V and J ends were trimmed by 1 base and 2 bases, with 10 bases remaining between them. In germline, CDR1 is SGHNT, CDR2 YYREEE (reference sequence). In nucleotides, the CDR3 is TGTGCCAGCAGCTTGCAGGGGTTGGGCAATCAGCCCCAGCATTTT. As protein: CASSLQGLGNQPQHF.

The chain combines TRBV29-1 with TRBJ2-6; 8 bases are shared with TRBD1. The CDR3 runs to 16 residues. Germline V lookup: CDR1 SQVTM, CDR2 ANQGSEA. V lost 2 bases, J lost 0 bases, and 3 bases stayed unmatched. The CDR3 DNA reads TGCAGCGTTGAAACAGGGGGGTCCTCTGGGGCCAACGTCCTGACTTTC. Translation gives CSVETGGSSGANVLTF.

The chain is built from TRBV11-2 and TRBJ2-1; a possible D gene is TRBD1 (5 bases). V lost 0 bases and J lost 10, with 13 bases in between. Germline CDR1 is SGHAT and CDR2 is FQNNGV. The CDR3 runs 14 residues. The chain's CDR3 is CASSLDYRTTEQFF. CDR3 sequence (DNA): TGTGCCAGCAGCTTAGATTATAGGACAACCGAGCAGTTCTTC.

The chain combines TRBV6-5 with TRBJ2-7; tentative D call: TRBD2 (6 bases). The CDR3 is made up of 15 amino acids. V shed 2 bases and J shed 0 bases, with 11 bases lying between them. Germline-derived CDR1 and CDR2 are MNHEY and SVGAGI. CDR3 coding DNA: TGTGCCAGCAGTTACGGGAGGAGTAGCTCCTACGAGCAGTACTTC. The encoded protein is CASSYGRSSSYEQYF.

This clone was observed a single time. The V call is TRBV27, the J call TRBJ2-6, with 9 nucleotides matching TRBD1. CDR3 length: 17 amino acids. J was trimmed by 1 base and V by 5 bases; bases with no gene match: 6. Germline CDR1 MNHEY, CDR2 SMNVEV (reference sequence). CDR3 sequence: CASSTGTGLSGANVLTF. CDR3 sequence (DNA): TGTGCCAGCAGTACCGGGACAGGGTTGTCTGGGGCCAACGTCCTGACTTTC.

This chain links TRBV19 with TRBJ1-2; tentatively, D is TRBD1 (5 bases). Deletions cut 4 bases from V and 8 bases from J, with 20 bases between. The germline V gene encodes CDR1 LNHDA and CDR2 SQIVND (reference sequence). This CDR3 comprises 15 residues. For the CDR3, the DNA is TGTGCCAGTAGTACGGGGGAAGGGACTACCGGGGGCTACACCTTC. Amino acids: CASSTGEGTTGGYTF.

This rearrangement joins TRBV5-4 to TRBJ1-2; the match to TRBD1 covers 8 bases. Losses at the gene ends were 4 bases for V and 2 bases for J; bases not matched to a gene: 7. There are 15 residues in the CDR3. Germline loops: CDR1 SGHNT, CDR2 YYREEE (reference sequence). The CDR3 region has the DNA TGTGCCAGCAGCGAAGCACAGGGGGGGAACTATGGCTACACCTTC. This sequence encodes CASSEAQGGNYGYTF. Filled out from reference TRBV5-4 and TRBJ1-2, the complete variable domain reads ETGVTQSPTHLIKTRGQQVTLRCSSQSGHNTVSWYQQALGQGPQFIFQYYREEENGRGNFPPRFSGLQFPNYSSELNVNALELDDSALYLCASSEAQGGNYGYTFGSGTRLTVV.